This T cell receptor beta chain was recorded in a study of shared clonotypes between healthy human individuals. Comment on this clone: The antigen is not known.

Germline loops: CDR1 SGHAT, CDR2 FQNNGV. CDR3 size: 18 residues. The trim removed 6 bases at V and 3 bases at J, leaving 15 bases unmatched. Data came from immunoSEQ multiplex PCR; TCRdb stores just in-frame clones and leaves some out. The table includes approximately 1,500,000 clones, about 96% detected once. Study-level findings and limits: Larger estimated richness was generally seen in naive subsets than in memory subsets.

The chain has TRBV11-2 and TRBJ2-7, with 12 bases fitting TRBD2. The sequencing input was naive CD4+ T cells sorted from blood. Subset meaning: CD45RA+ positively selected. The clonotype originates from a man aged 25-45 years in good health. The CDR3 reads CASSRPGLAGLQFYEQYF. CDR3 DNA sequence: TGTGCCAGCAGTCGTCCGGGACTAGCGGGCCTCCAATTCTACGAGCAGTACTTC.